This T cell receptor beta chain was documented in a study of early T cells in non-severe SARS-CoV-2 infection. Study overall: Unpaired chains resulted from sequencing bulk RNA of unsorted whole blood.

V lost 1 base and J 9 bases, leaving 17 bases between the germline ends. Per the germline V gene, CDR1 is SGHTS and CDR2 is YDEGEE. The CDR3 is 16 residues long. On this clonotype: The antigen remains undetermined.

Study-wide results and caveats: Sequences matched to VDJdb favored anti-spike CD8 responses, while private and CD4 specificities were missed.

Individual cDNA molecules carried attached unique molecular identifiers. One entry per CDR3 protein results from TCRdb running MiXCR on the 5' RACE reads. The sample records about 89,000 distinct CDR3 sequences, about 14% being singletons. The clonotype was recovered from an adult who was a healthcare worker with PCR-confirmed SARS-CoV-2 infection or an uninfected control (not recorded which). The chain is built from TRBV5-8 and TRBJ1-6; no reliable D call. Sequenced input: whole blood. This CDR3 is CASSLTTAAWSSPLHF. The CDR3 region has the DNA TGTGCCAGCAGCTTGACAACGGCAGCATGGAGTTCACCCCTCCACTTT.